A single sample is the source of the 27 T cell receptor beta chains below, sequenced in a study of human T cells and chemical hapten exposure (dated by TCRdb to the early 2020s). The library was built by means of RACE. The run used a NextSeq 500. TCRdb applied fastp at Q25 and MiXCR to the public reads, then kept only in-frame beta chains. All rows with the same CDR3 protein become a single entry with the most common DNA and genes. The sample table lists tens of thousands of distinct CDR3 sequences, 32% of them with a count of one. Jointly, the top ten make up roughly 9.8% of the sample. The time point label on this specimen signifies: patch test 1, 2 weeks after DPC sensitization. The treatment or condition label of this sample denotes: therapeutic diphenylcyclopropenone sensitization with weekly scalp DPC. This specimen consisted of whole blood, obtained in connection with sensitization to the hapten diphenylcyclopropenone (DPC). These receptors came from a man aged 40-50 years with alopecia areata. Some clones in this sample may be carry-over from other donors' samples.

This clonotype was counted between two and nine times. The CDR3 DNA follows: TGTGCCAGCAGCGGACAAGAGACCCAGTACTTC. Protein product: CASSGQETQYF. The rearrangement links TRBV5-5 to TRBJ2-5; D gene uncertain. The CDR3 is 11 amino acids. Per the germline V gene, CDR1 is SGHKS and CDR2 is YYEKEE (reference sequence). The V and J ends lost 4 bases and 2 bases respectively, with 3 bases between them.

The chain is built from TRBV7-9 and TRBJ2-7; TRBD1 matches 9 bases. Trimming removed 5 bases from V and 3 bases from J; junction bases left unmatched: 5. The CDR3 has 14 residues. From germline, CDR1 is SEHNR and CDR2 FQNEAQ (reference sequence). The CDR3 spells CASSPDRGYYEQYF. The CDR3 DNA follows: TGTGCCAGCAGCCCCGACAGGGGGTACTACGAGCAGTACTTC.

This clonotype turned up a few times. The chain links TRBV20-1 to TRBJ1-6; 7 bases agree with TRBD1. The V and J ends lost 6 bases and 5 bases, in that order; junction bases with no gene match: 7. The CDR3 is made up of 14 amino acids. CDR1 is DFQATT and CDR2 is SNEGSKA in the germline V gene (reference sequence). CDR3 region: CSAIRGQNNSPLHF. CDR3 DNA sequence: TGCAGTGCAATACGGGGACAGAATAATTCACCCCTCCACTTT.

The V call is TRBV2, the J call TRBJ2-7; TRBD2 aligns across 10 bases. The CDR3 is 15 amino acids. Per germline, CDR1 SNHLY and CDR2 FYNNEI. Trimming at V came to 7 bases and at J to 0 bases, leaving 6 bases not matched to a gene. The CDR3 DNA is TGTGCCAGCAATCGGGGACTAGCGATCTCCTACGAGCAGTACTTC. It is translated as CASNRGLAISYEQYF.

This clonotype was observed a few times. The chain joins TRBV20-1 to TRBJ1-1; no definite D call. V lost 6 bases to trimming and J lost 4 bases, with 18 bases between them. From germline, CDR1 is DFQATT and CDR2 SNEGSKA (reference sequence). The CDR3 runs 14 residues. The CDR3 spells CSALEGRISTEAFF. DNA for the CDR3: TGCAGTGCCCTCGAGGGCCGGATTTCCACTGAAGCTTTCTTT.

The chain recombines TRBV12-3 or TRBV12-4 with TRBJ2-1; 8 bases line up with TRBD2. V shed 1 base, J shed 6 bases, and the junction held 8 bases outside the gene matches. This CDR3 has 16 amino acids. CDR3 residues: CASSLEGLGGSNEQFF. CDR3 sequence (DNA): TGTGCCAGCAGTTTAGAGGGACTAGGGGGTTCCAATGAGCAGTTCTTC.

The chain joins TRBV12-3 or TRBV12-4 to TRBJ2-4, with D possibly being TRBD1 (5 bases). The CDR3 sequence is 16 residues long. Between the trimmed V and J ends, which lost 0 bases and 8 bases, there was a span of 17 bases. The CDR3 is CASSLAPRANGDIQYF. As DNA, the CDR3 is TGTGCCAGCAGTTTAGCGCCCAGGGCTAATGGAGACATTCAGTACTTC.

This clonotype occurred a few times. The chain recombines TRBV30 with TRBJ2-1; TRBD1 is a possible D gene (5 bases). Germline V CDR1 and CDR2: GTSNPN, SVGIG (reference sequence). The CDR3 consists of 15 residues. V lost 3 bases, J lost 3 bases, and 15 bases lay in between. The CDR3 spells CAWRTSGILYNEQFF. The CDR3 DNA reads TGTGCCTGGAGAACATCAGGGATTCTCTACAATGAGCAGTTCTTC.

The sample holds one count of this clonotype. The chain combines TRBV9 with TRBJ2-3; 13 bases line up with TRBD2. The V gene's germline CDR1 is SGDLS and CDR2 YYNGEE. V gave up 0 bases and J gave up 3 bases; unmatched junction bases: 19. The CDR3 extends over 22 amino acids. The CDR3 coding sequence is TGTGCCAGCAGCGTAGCTACTGACGGCGCGGGGAGGACTAGCGGGAGAACAGATACGCAGTATTTT. Amino acids: CASSVATDGAGRTSGRTDTQYF.

In its sample, this clonotype was seen a few times. The chain links TRBV7-9 to TRBJ1-1, with D unresolved. This CDR3 has 16 residues. The V and J ends lost 3 bases and 5 bases respectively, with 19 bases between them. Germline CDR1 is SEHNR and CDR2 is FQNEAQ (reference sequence). CDR3 amino acids: CASSLEGAYSATEAFF. The CDR3 nucleotides read TGTGCCAGCAGCTTGGAGGGCGCCTATTCGGCTACTGAAGCTTTCTTT.

The chain is built from TRBV3-1 and TRBJ1-3, with no clear D. The CDR3 has 17 residues. Trimming took 0 bases from V and 0 from J, leaving 12 bases between them. Germline V CDR1 and CDR2: LGHDT, YNNKEL (reference sequence). The CDR3 spells CASSQERTLYSGNTIYF. The CDR3 bases are TGTGCCAGCAGCCAAGAGAGGACCCTCTACTCTGGAAACACCATATATTTT.

This clonotype was found a few times. The genes are TRBV5-1 and TRBJ2-3, with D possibly TRBD2 on 5 matching bases. CDR1 SGHRS and CDR2 YFSETQ come from the germline V gene. This CDR3 comprises 15 residues. V lost 0 bases and J 0 bases, leaving 8 bases between the germline ends. CDR3 sequence reads: CASSLDRGSTDTQYF. The CDR3 DNA reads TGCGCCAGCAGCTTGGATCGGGGAAGCACAGATACGCAGTATTTT.

The chain couples TRBV11-2 to TRBJ2-1; the D gene is possibly TRBD2 (6 bases). With 4 bases removed from V and 7 bases from J, the gap between germline ends came to 8 bases. Germline V gene lookup returns CDR1 SGHAT and CDR2 FQNNGV. This CDR3 contains 12 residues. The CDR3 region is CASSSEGNEQFF. As DNA, the CDR3 is TGTGCCAGCAGCTCGGAGGGGAATGAGCAGTTCTTC.

CDR3 in amino acids: CASSWDDQGIQYF. The DNA of the CDR3 is TGCGCCAGCAGCTGGGACGATCAGGGCATTCAGTACTTC. The chain couples TRBV5-1 to TRBJ2-4; the D gene could be TRBD1 or TRBD2 (5 bases each). Germline V gene lookup returns CDR1 SGHRS and CDR2 YFSETQ. V was clipped by 3 bases and J by 9 bases, with 13 bases between them. The CDR3 consists of 13 residues.

The chain couples TRBV7-2 to TRBJ1-4, with D possibly being TRBD1 (5 bases). Germline V CDR1 and CDR2: SGHTA, FQGNSA. Trimming took 5 bases from V and 8 from J, leaving 15 bases between them. This CDR3 region has 14 residues. The chain's CDR3 is CASSPSIWGEKLFF. The DNA of the CDR3 is TGTGCCAGCAGCCCTTCGATTTGGGGGGAAAAACTGTTTTTT.

This chain connects TRBV20-1 to TRBJ2-5, with 12 bases fitting TRBD2. This CDR3 region has 14 residues. V gave up 5 bases and J gave up 5 bases; unmatched junction bases: 6. Germline assignment: CDR1 DFQATT and CDR2 SNEGSKA (reference sequence). CDR3 in amino acids: CSAETSGSGETQYF. DNA for the CDR3: TGCAGTGCTGAGACTAGCGGGAGTGGTGAGACCCAGTACTTC.

In its sample, this clonotype was seen a few times. The chain recombines TRBV6-6 with TRBJ2-2; 9 bases match TRBD1. The CDR3 consists of 16 residues. V lost 5 bases and J lost 7; bases outside the gene matches: 11. In germline, CDR1 is MNHNY, CDR2 SVGAGI (reference sequence). CDR3 protein: CASSHITGGMDGELFF. CDR3 bases: TGTGCCAGCAGTCACATAACAGGGGGCATGGACGGGGAGCTGTTTTTT.

The chain couples TRBV6-1 to TRBJ2-1; 8 nucleotides line up with TRBD2. Germline assignment: CDR1 MNHNS and CDR2 SASEGT. J was trimmed by 5 bases and V by 7 bases; bases with no gene match: 7. This CDR3 comprises 14 residues. CDR3 sequence reads: CASIKLAGHNEQFF. For the CDR3, the DNA is TGTGCCAGCATCAAGTTAGCGGGGCACAATGAGCAGTTCTTC.

The chain has TRBV24-1 and TRBJ2-2, with D perhaps TRBD1 (5 bases). The CDR3 loop spans 15 amino acids. In germline, CDR1 is KGHDR, CDR2 SFDVKD. Deletions cut 4 bases from V and 4 bases from J, with 12 bases between. The CDR3, as DNA: TGTGCCACCAGTGACCCCAGACAGACCACCGGGGAGCTGTTTTTT. Protein sequence: CATSDPRQTTGELFF.

The chain uses TRBV14 and TRBJ1-1; tentatively, D is TRBD1 (5 bases). V was clipped by 1 base and J by 0 bases, with 6 bases between them. This CDR3 is built from 14 residues. Germline CDR1 is SGHDN and CDR2 is FVKESK. This chain's CDR3 is CASSQAGMNTEAFF. The CDR3 DNA reads as TGTGCCAGCAGCCAAGCAGGGATGAACACTGAAGCTTTCTTT.

CDR3 in DNA: TGTGCCAGCAGTTTGGGGGGCCTTTATGGCTACACCTTC. It encodes CASSLGGLYGYTF. The chain combines TRBV27 with TRBJ1-2, with D possibly TRBD1 on 6 matching bases. V was cut by 3 bases and J by 5 bases, with 10 bases left in between. The CDR3 runs 13 residues. Germline CDR1 and CDR2: MNHEY and SMNVEV (reference sequence).

The chain links TRBV28 to TRBJ1-5; D uncertain. Trimming took off 2 bases at V and 4 bases at J, with 9 bases between the two ends. This CDR3 is built from 14 residues. Germline lookup yields CDR1 MDHEN and CDR2 SYDVKM. The CDR3 protein is CASSLQFPNQPQHF. CDR3 DNA sequence: TGTGCCAGCAGTTTACAGTTCCCTAATCAGCCCCAGCATTTT.

The chain recombines TRBV5-1 with TRBJ2-1; perhaps TRBD2 as D (5 bases). V dropped 5 bases and J dropped 9 bases, with 15 bases sitting between them. CDR3 length: 13 residues. Germline-derived CDR1 and CDR2 are SGHRS and YFSETQ. The CDR3: CASSPLSEGEQFF. The CDR3 DNA is TGCGCCAGCAGTCCCCTTTCCGAGGGTGAGCAGTTCTTC.

This clonotype turned up a few times. The rearrangement joins TRBV7-9 to TRBJ2-1, with TRBD2 matching 8 bases. CDR3 length: 16 residues. V lost 1 base, J lost 9 bases, and 11 bases stayed unmatched. Looked up from germline, CDR1 is SEHNR and CDR2 is FQNEAQ (reference sequence). This chain's CDR3 is CASSLGRGRLPSEQFF. The CDR3 region has the DNA TGTGCCAGCAGCTTAGGGCGCGGGAGGCTTCCTTCTGAGCAGTTCTTC.

This clonotype turned up a few times. The rearrangement uses TRBV28 and TRBJ2-1, with D maybe TRBD1 (6 bases). Trimming took off 3 bases at V and 6 bases at J, with 21 bases between the two ends. This CDR3 has 17 amino acids. The germline CDR1 and CDR2 sequences are MDHEN and SYDVKM. The DNA of the CDR3 is TGTGCCAGCAGTTTCCGGGACACAAGGCTTTTCGCCAATGAGCAGTTCTTC. This gives the protein CASSFRDTRLFANEQFF.

This chain links TRBV12-3 or TRBV12-4 with TRBJ2-7; D possibly corresponds to TRBD2 (6 bases). V shed 5 bases and J shed 0 bases, with 14 bases lying between them. The CDR3 totals 15 residues. The CDR3 region has the DNA TGTGCCAGCAGTACCCTTGGCGGGATCTCCTACGAGCAGTACTTC. This encodes CASSTLGGISYEQYF.

J is TRBJ2-5 and V is TRBV27; 7 bases align to TRBD2. Germline loops: CDR1 MNHEY, CDR2 SMNVEV (reference sequence). V was clipped by 4 bases and J by 5 bases; unmatched bases: 13. The CDR3 length is 16 residues. For the CDR3, the DNA is TGTGCCAGCAGTTCGGGGCCAGCGGGAAGGTTTGAGACCCAGTACTTC. Its translation: CASSSGPAGRFETQYF.